This is a list of T cell receptor beta chains from one sample in a study of CD8 T cells in ankylosing spondylitis. TCRdb independently ran MiXCR on the 5' RACE reads; one entry per CDR3 protein. The table has roughly 670,000 distinct CDR3 sequences, 19% seen once. The specimen was blood, either unsorted or a sorted T cell fraction (not recorded which). Receptors originate from a male donor with ankylosing spondylitis. Both conserved end residues are part of each CDR3. The D gene is left open where the match is weak. Clone size is not always given. Where it is, it says once, few, many or a class for expanded clones.

>few|TRBJ2-5|TRBD2|TRBV5-1
TGCGCCAGCAGCTGGACTAGCGGGAGGGGAGAGACCCAGTACTTC
CASSWTSGRGETQYF
>-|TRBJ1-6|-|TRBV4-1
TGCGCCAGCAGCCAAGATACACAGGGTCATAATTCACCCCTCCACTTT
CASSQDTQGHNSPLHF
>-|TRBJ2-5|TRBD1|TRBV4-2
TGTGCCAGCAGCCAACAGGACAGGGGCCGCGTCCAAGAGACCCAGTACTTC
CASSQQDRGRVQETQYF
>-|TRBJ2-2|-|TRBV7-3
TGTGCCAGCAGCCCCCTTGGGATAGCCGGGGAGCTGTTTTTT
CASSPLGIAGELFF
>few|TRBJ1-6|-|TRBV5-1
TGCGCCAGCAGCTTCGAGGGCTATAATTCACCCCTCCACTTT
CASSFEGYNSPLHF
>few|TRBJ1-2|-|TRBV6-5
TGTGCCAGCAGTTACTCGACAAGGGTTGAGAAGGGCTACACCTTC
CASSYSTRVEKGYTF
>few|TRBJ2-1|-|TRBV12-3/TRBV12-4
TGTGCCAGCAGTACTCAACGGCGCACTGAGCAGTTCTTC
CASSTQRRTEQFF
>few|TRBJ2-1|TRBD2|TRBV6-2/TRBV6-3
TGTGCCAGCAGCCCCCAAGGGACTAGCGGAAACAATGAGCAGTTCTTC
CASSPQGTSGNNEQFF
>-|TRBJ2-5|-|TRBV2
TGTGCCAGCAGGAAGACAGAGAAAGAGACCCAGTACTTC
CASRKTEKETQYF
>few|TRBJ1-1|TRBD1|TRBV4-3
TGCGCCAGCAGCCCCGGCGGGTACGTCCGGGACAGGGCCGCTTCATGCATGAACACTGAAGCTTTCTTT
CASSPGGYVRDRAASCMNTEAFF
>few|TRBJ2-1|-|TRBV6-5
TGTGCCAGCGCAACGCGGAATGAGCAGTTCTTC
CASATRNEQFF
>-|TRBJ2-1|TRBD2|TRBV4-3
TGCGCCAGCAGCCAAGAGGTGCGGGAGGGCTACAATGAGCAGTTCTTC
CASSQEVREGYNEQFF
>few|TRBJ2-3|TRBD2|TRBV11-2
TGTGCCAGCAGCCCCACCGGGGGGGCATACACAGATACGCAGTATTTT
CASSPTGGAYTDTQYF
>few|TRBJ2-3|TRBD2|TRBV20-1
TGCAGTGCTACCAGGACTAGCGGAGGCACAGATACGCAGTATTTT
CSATRTSGGTDTQYF
>-|TRBJ2-1|TRBD1|TRBV5-6
TGTGCCAGCAGCTTGGGGGCAGGGGGCGCCTTCAATGAGCAGTTCTTC
CASSLGAGGAFNEQFF
>few|TRBJ2-1|-|TRBV10-3
TGTGCCATCAGTCGAACAGGGGCCGGGGGCTACAATGAGCAGTTCTTC
CAISRTGAGGYNEQFF
>few|TRBJ1-1|-|TRBV28
TGTGCCAGCAGTACTATTGACGACATGAACACTGAAGCTTTCTTT
CASSTIDDMNTEAFF
>few|TRBJ1-5|-|TRBV11-2
TGTGCCAGCAGCTTAGCGGGGGAAATGGGTCAGCCCCAGCATTTT
CASSLAGEMGQPQHF
>-|TRBJ2-7|-|TRBV9
TGTGCCAGCAGCGCGGACGCAACCTACGAGCAGTACTTC
CASSADATYEQYF
>-|TRBJ1-3|-|TRBV6-2/TRBV6-3
TGTGCCAGCACCACCACGTCTCGGGGCAGAGGAAACACCATATATTTT
CASTTTSRGRGNTIYF
>medium-sized|TRBJ2-7|TRBD1|TRBV7-2
TGTGCCAGCAGCCGGACCTCAGGGGGCTACGAGCAGTACTTC
CASSRTSGGYEQYF
>many|TRBJ2-2|TRBD1|TRBV4-3
TGCGCCAGCAGACCAGGGGGCTTCAGCACCGGGGAGCTGTTTTTT
CASRPGGFSTGELFF
>few|TRBJ2-7|-|TRBV15
TGTGCCACCAGCAGGGCCAGAACCTACGAGCAGTACTTC
CATSRARTYEQYF
>few|TRBJ2-7|-|TRBV7-8
TGTGCCAGCGCCCCGGGAGTCAACGAGCAGTACTTC
CASAPGVNEQYF
>few|TRBJ2-2|-|TRBV4-2
TGTGCCAGCAGCCAAGACCCTCCCACACGGAGGACGGAGAACACCGGGGAGCTGTTTTTT
CASSQDPPTRRTENTGELFF
>-|TRBJ1-2|-|TRBV7-6
TGTGCCAGCAGCCCCCGTACAGGGAATTACTATGGCTACACCTTC
CASSPRTGNYYGYTF
>-|TRBJ1-1|-|TRBV25-1
TGTGCCAGCAGACTACAGGAGAACACTGAAGCTTTCTTT
CASRLQENTEAFF
>-|TRBJ2-1|-|TRBV10-3
TGTGCCATCAGTGAGTCCCCCCTAGTGGTATTCAATGAGCAGTTCTTC
CAISESPLVVFNEQFF
>few|TRBJ2-7|TRBD2|TRBV5-1
TGCGCCAGCAGCTCCCGGGGGGATAACGAGCAGTACTTC
CASSSRGDNEQYF
>-|TRBJ1-1|-|TRBV3-1
TGTGCCAGCAGAAAACAGGGTTCCGGGAACACTGAAGCTTTCTTT
CASRKQGSGNTEAFF
>few|TRBJ2-3|TRBD2|TRBV12-3/TRBV12-4
TGTGCCAGCACCCTACTAGCGGGGTATACAGATACGCAGTATTTT
CASTLLAGYTDTQYF
>-|TRBJ2-2|-|TRBV28
TGTGCCAGCAGTTTAGAGATCGGAGTCGGGGAGCTGTTTTTT
CASSLEIGVGELFF
>many|TRBJ2-2|-|TRBV24-1
TGTGCCACCAGTGCAGGGGACGCCGGGGAGCTGTTTTTT
CATSAGDAGELFF
>-|TRBJ1-2|-|TRBV6-5
TGTGCCAGCAGTTACTCGGGCGATCGCTACACCTTC
CASSYSGDRYTF
>many|TRBJ2-5|-|TRBV5-1
TGCGCCAGCAGCTTGGAGGGCGGCGGCCTACAAGAGACCCAGTACTTC
CASSLEGGGLQETQYF
>few|TRBJ2-6|-|TRBV21-1
TGTGCCAGCCTGATAGTAGGGGCCAACGTCCTGACTTTC
CASLIVGANVLTF
>-|TRBJ1-2|-|TRBV9
TGTGCCAGCAGCGCCCAAGACCGGGGCGGGGAGGGCTACACCTTC
CASSAQDRGGEGYTF
>many|TRBJ2-1|TRBD2|TRBV13
TGTGCCAGCAGCTCCCTGACTAGCGGGGGTGATGAGCAGTTCTTC
CASSSLTSGGDEQFF
>few|TRBJ2-2|TRBD2|TRBV3-1
TGTGCCACCTGCCGGAGACTAGCTGGCACCGGGGAGCTGTTTTTT
CATCRRLAGTGELFF
>few|TRBJ1-1|-|TRBV4-3
TGCGCCAGCAGCCAAGGGTTGCGGGGGACTGAAGCTTTCTTT
CASSQGLRGTEAFF
>few|TRBJ2-7|-|TRBV28
TGTGCCAGCAGTTTAAGCGGTGCTCCAGCCTACGAGCAGTACTTC
CASSLSGAPAYEQYF
>-|TRBJ1-1|-|TRBV6-5
TGTGCCAGCAGTTACACGGACACGGGGTTATTGGCTTTCTTT
CASSYTDTGLLAFF
>-|TRBJ2-1|-|TRBV20-1
TGCAGTGCTAGACGGGGGGCGAACAATGAGCAGTTCTTC
CSARRGANNEQFF
>-|TRBJ2-2|-|TRBV28
TGTGCCAGCAGTATAACGGGGGCCCCCGGGGAGCTGTTTTTT
CASSITGAPGELFF
>-|TRBJ2-3|TRBD2|TRBV2
TGTGCCAGCAGTGACCGTACTAGCGGGGTGGCAGATACGCAGTATTTT
CASSDRTSGVADTQYF
>few|TRBJ1-1|-|TRBV14
TGTGCCAGCACCCGTACGGGGGAAGACACTGAAGCTTTCTTT
CASTRTGEDTEAFF
>few|TRBJ2-1|-|TRBV9
TGTGCCAGCAGCGTAGGTGGTAGCGGATACAATGAGCAGTTCTTC
CASSVGGSGYNEQFF
>-|TRBJ2-7|-|TRBV2
TGTGCCAGCAGCCGGGACACGAACTACGAGCAGTACTTC
CASSRDTNYEQYF
>-|TRBJ2-1|TRBD2|TRBV24-1
TGTGCCACCAGTGATTTGGGAGCGGGAGGGGTGCATGAGCAGTTCTTC
CATSDLGAGGVHEQFF
>-|TRBJ2-5|-|TRBV14
TGTGCCAGCAGCCCCGCGGGCATTAGGACCCAGTACTTC
CASSPAGIRTQYF
>few|TRBJ2-3|TRBD2|TRBV7-2
TGTGCCAGCAGCTTATCGCGGACTAGAGAAACGCAGTATTTT
CASSLSRTRETQYF